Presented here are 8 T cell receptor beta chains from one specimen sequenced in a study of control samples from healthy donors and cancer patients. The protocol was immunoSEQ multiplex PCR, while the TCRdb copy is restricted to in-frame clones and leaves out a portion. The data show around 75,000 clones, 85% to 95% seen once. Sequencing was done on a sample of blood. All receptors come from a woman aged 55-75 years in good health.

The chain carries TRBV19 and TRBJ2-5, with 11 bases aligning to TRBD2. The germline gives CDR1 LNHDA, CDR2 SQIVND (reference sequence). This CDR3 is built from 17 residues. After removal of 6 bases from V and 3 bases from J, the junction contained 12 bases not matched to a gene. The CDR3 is CASSQTSGSPQKETQYF. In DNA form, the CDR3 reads TGTGCCAGTAGCCAAACTAGCGGGAGTCCTCAAAAAGAGACCCAGTACTTC.

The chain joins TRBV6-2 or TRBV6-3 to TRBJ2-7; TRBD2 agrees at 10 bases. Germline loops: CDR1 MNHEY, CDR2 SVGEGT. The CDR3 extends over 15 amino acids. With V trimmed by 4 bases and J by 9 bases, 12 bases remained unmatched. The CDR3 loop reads CASSSSGRASRGQYF. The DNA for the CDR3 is TGTGCCAGCAGTTCCAGCGGGAGGGCGTCTAGAGGGCAGTACTTC.

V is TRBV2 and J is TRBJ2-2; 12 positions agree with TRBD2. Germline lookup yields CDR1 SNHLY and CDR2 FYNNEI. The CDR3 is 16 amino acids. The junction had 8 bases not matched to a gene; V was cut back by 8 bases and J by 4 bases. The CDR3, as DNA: TGTGCCAGCCGAGGACTAGCGGGATTTGTCACCGGGGAGCTGTTTTTT. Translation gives CASRGLAGFVTGELFF.

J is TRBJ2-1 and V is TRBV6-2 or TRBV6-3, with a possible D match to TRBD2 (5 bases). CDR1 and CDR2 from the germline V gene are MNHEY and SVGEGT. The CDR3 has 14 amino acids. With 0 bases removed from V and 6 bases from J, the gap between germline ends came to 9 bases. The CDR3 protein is CASSYSASLNEQFF. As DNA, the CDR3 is TGTGCCAGCAGTTACTCCGCTAGCCTCAATGAGCAGTTCTTC.

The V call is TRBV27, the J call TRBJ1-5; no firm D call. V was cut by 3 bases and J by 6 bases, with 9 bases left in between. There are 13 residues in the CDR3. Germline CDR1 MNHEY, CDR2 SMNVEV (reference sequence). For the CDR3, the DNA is TGTGCCAGCAGTTTCAAGTTTCGTCAGCCCCAGCATTTT. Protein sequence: CASSFKFRQPQHF.

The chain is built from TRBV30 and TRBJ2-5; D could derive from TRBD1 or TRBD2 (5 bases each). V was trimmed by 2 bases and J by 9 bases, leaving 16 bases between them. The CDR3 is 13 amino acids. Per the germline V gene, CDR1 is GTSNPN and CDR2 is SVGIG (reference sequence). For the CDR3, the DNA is TGTGCCTGGAGTCGGATGGGGGTGTGGGCCCAGTACTTC. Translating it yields CAWSRMGVWAQYF.

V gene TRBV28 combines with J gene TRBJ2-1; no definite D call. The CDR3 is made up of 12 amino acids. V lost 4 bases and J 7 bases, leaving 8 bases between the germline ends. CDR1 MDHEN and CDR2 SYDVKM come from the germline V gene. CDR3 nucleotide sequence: TGTGCCAGCAGTTCTGTTGAAAATGAGCAGTTCTTC. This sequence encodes CASSSVENEQFF. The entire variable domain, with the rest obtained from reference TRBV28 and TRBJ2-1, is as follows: DVKVTQSSRYLVKRTGEKVFLECVQDMDHENMFWYRQDPGLGLRLIYFSYDVKMKEKGDIPEGYSVSREKKERFSLILESASTNQTSMYLCASSSVENEQFFGPGTRLTVL.

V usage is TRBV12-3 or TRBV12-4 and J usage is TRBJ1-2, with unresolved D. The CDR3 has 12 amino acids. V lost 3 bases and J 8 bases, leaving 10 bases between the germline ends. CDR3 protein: CASSFSEGGYTF. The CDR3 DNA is TGTGCCAGCAGTTTTTCGGAGGGAGGCTACACCTTC.